Listed here is a single T cell receptor (beta chain). The germline V gene has CDR1 SGHTA and CDR2 FQGTGA. The CDR3 spans 13 residues. The V gene lost 4 bases and the J gene lost 2 bases, with 9 bases spanning the gap. This record comes from a study of cytomegalovirus exposure and HLA in healthy donors. PCR amplification relied on 60 Vbeta primers (plus 13 Jbeta primers). The protocol was immunoSEQ multiplex PCR, while the TCRdb copy is restricted to in-frame clones and leaves out a portion. The data hold around 200,000 clones, with 79% observed a single time. The sequenced sample consisted of PBMCs. This clonotype originated in a woman aged 45-60 years in good health and CMV-seronegative. The chain carries TRBV7-3 and TRBJ2-7; D is perhaps TRBD2 (6 bases). The CDR3 region is CASSSSAAYEQYF. The CDR3 DNA follows: TGTGCCAGCAGCTCTAGCGCGGCCTACGAGCAGTACTTC.